This note documents a single T cell receptor (beta chain) sequence. Produced via immunoSEQ multiplex PCR; TCRdb's table is partial and in-frame only. The sample lists about 92,000 clones; 83% were seen once. The sample is drawn from a study of a mutant IDH1 vaccine in newly diagnosed glioma. Germline assignment: CDR1 SGHTA and CDR2 FQGTGA. CDR3 length: 17 amino acids. V shed 5 bases and J 0 bases; nucleotides not matched to a gene: 6. Time point defined: baseline, week 1 (first vaccination visit). Treatment here: pre-vaccination baseline after standard-of-care therapy. The receptor's source is a woman between 45 and 65 years old with glioma. The sequencing used PBMCs, collected from a glioma patient treated with radiotherapy, temozolomide or both. V usage is TRBV7-3 and J usage is TRBJ2-2; 10 bases line up with TRBD2. The CDR3 sequence is CASSLIAGGSNTGELFF. The CDR3 DNA reads as TGTGCCAGCAGCCTGATAGCGGGGGGATCGAACACCGGGGAGCTGTTTTTT.